The rows below give T cell receptor beta chains drawn from one sample of a study of neurological immune-mediated disorders. One entry per CDR3 protein results from TCRdb running MiXCR on the 5' RACE reads. The sample carries 46,000 or so distinct CDR3 sequences, 9% to 12% recorded once. Input material: PBMCs. These receptor sequences come from a woman in her thirties or forties with HTLV-1-associated myelopathy (HAM/TSP). Each CDR3 is given with its conserved first and last residue. The D gene is left open where the match is weak. For some rows the clone size is stated as once, few or many, or as a class when expanded; others skip it.

>TRBV4-3|.|many|TRBJ1-6
CASSQDWQPSSPLHF
TGCGCCAGCAGCCAAGATTGGCAGCCAAGTTCACCCCTCCACTTT
>TRBV5-1|TRBD2|many|TRBJ2-1
CASSPIRGGSYNEQFF
TGCGCCAGCAGCCCAATTCGGGGGGGGTCCTACAATGAGCAGTTCTTC
>TRBV4-1|.|many|TRBJ1-1
CASRTTQNTEAFF
TGCGCCAGCAGAACGACGCAGAACACTGAAGCTTTCTTT
>TRBV9|TRBD2|many|TRBJ2-1
CASSTQRGGINEQFF
TGTGCCAGCAGCACTCAGCGGGGGGGCATCAATGAGCAGTTCTTC
>TRBV3-1|.|many|TRBJ2-3
CASSQESLRTDTQYF
TGTGCCAGCAGCCAAGAGAGTCTGAGAACAGATACGCAGTATTTT
>TRBV6-2/TRBV6-3|.|few|TRBJ2-1
CASSLLPKPRYNEQFF
TGTGCCAGCAGTCTCCTTCCCAAGCCCCGTTACAATGAGCAGTTCTTC
>TRBV6-2/TRBV6-3|TRBD2|many|TRBJ2-3
CASSLRTSGGTDTQYF
TGTGCCAGCAGTTTGCGGACTAGCGGGGGGACAGATACGCAGTATTTT
>TRBV20-1|TRBD1|many|TRBJ1-1
CSASHRGRVAFF
TGCAGTGCTAGCCACAGGGGGCGCGTGGCTTTCTTT
>TRBV2|TRBD2|many|TRBJ2-3
CASLAGFTDTQYF
TGTGCCAGTCTAGCGGGGTTCACAGATACGCAGTATTTT
>TRBV11-2|TRBD1|many|TRBJ1-2
CASRTFHRGQSGYTF
TGTGCCAGCAGGACATTTCACAGGGGGCAAAGTGGCTACACCTTC
>TRBV4-3|TRBD1|many|TRBJ2-7
CASSHETGDSEQYF
TGCGCCAGCAGCCACGAGACAGGGGACAGCGAGCAGTACTTC
>TRBV3-1|.|many|TRBJ2-7
CASSQRNEQYF
TGTGCCAGCAGCCAGCGGAACGAGCAGTACTTC
>TRBV5-1|.|many|TRBJ2-3
CASSKLGFGTDTQYF
TGCGCCAGCAGCAAATTAGGGTTCGGCACAGATACGCAGTATTTT
>TRBV4-1|TRBD1|few|TRBJ2-2
CASSSIPGQGAGELFF
TGCGCCAGCAGCTCTATTCCGGGACAGGGGGCCGGGGAGCTGTTTTTT
>TRBV20-1|.|many|TRBJ2-1
CSARDLAASARSYNEQFF
TGCAGTGCTAGAGATCTCGCGGCCTCCGCTCGCTCCTACAATGAGCAGTTCTTC
>TRBV10-3|.|once|TRBJ2-3
CAISDPESRPLNTQYF
TGTGCCATCAGTGACCCTGAATCACGGCCCTTGAATACGCAGTATTTT
>TRBV4-2|TRBD2|many|TRBJ2-1
CASSQAASGGPSEQFF
TGTGCCAGCAGCCAAGCTGCTAGCGGGGGGCCCAGTGAGCAGTTCTTC
>TRBV5-1|TRBD1|many|TRBJ1-3
CASSHGQAGNTIYF
TGCGCCAGCAGCCATGGACAGGCTGGAAACACCATATATTTT
>TRBV29-1|TRBD1|many|TRBJ1-5
CSVRTGAFNQPQHF
TGCAGCGTTCGGACAGGGGCCTTCAATCAGCCCCAGCATTTT
>TRBV29-1|TRBD1|many|TRBJ2-2
CSVPGQGSPGELFF
TGCAGCGTCCCGGGACAGGGTAGCCCCGGGGAGCTGTTTTTT
>TRBV7-9|.|.|TRBJ2-1
CASSLKQTNEQFF
TGTGCCAGCAGCTTAAAGCAAACCAACGAGCAGTTCTTC
>TRBV7-2|.|many|TRBJ1-2
CASSPRSGEGYGYTF
TGTGCCAGCAGCCCACGGTCGGGGGAGGGCTATGGCTACACCTTC
>TRBV20-1|.|many|TRBJ1-4
CSARDSPHREGEKLFF
TGCAGTGCTAGAGATTCTCCGCACAGGGAGGGAGAAAAACTGTTTTTT
>TRBV5-1|TRBD1|many|TRBJ2-2
CASSFDPQGDTGELFF
TGCGCCAGCAGCTTCGACCCTCAGGGGGACACCGGGGAGCTGTTTTTT
>TRBV6-5|.|many|TRBJ1-6
CASSYSRERALHF
TGTGCCAGCAGTTACTCGAGAGAGCGGGCCCTCCACTTT
>TRBV5-6|TRBD2|many|TRBJ2-7
CASSLAGGSYEQYF
TGTGCCAGCAGCCTAGCGGGGGGCTCCTACGAGCAGTACTTC
>TRBV15|TRBD1|many|TRBJ2-1
CATSRPPPGQGYNEQFF
TGTGCCACCAGCAGGCCACCCCCGGGACAGGGGTACAATGAGCAGTTCTTC
>TRBV4-1|.|many|TRBJ1-5
CASSQQGIGQPQHF
TGCGCCAGCAGCCAACAGGGGATCGGTCAGCCCCAGCATTTT
>TRBV5-1|.|many|TRBJ2-2
CASSSGRGSVNTGELFF
TGCGCCAGCAGCTCCGGTCGGGGTTCCGTGAACACCGGGGAGCTGTTTTTT
>TRBV12-3/TRBV12-4|.|many|TRBJ1-6
CASSLSPSSYNSPLHF
TGTGCCAGCAGTTTGAGTCCGAGCTCCTATAATTCACCCCTCCACTTT
>TRBV5-1|.|many|TRBJ2-5
CASSPGLETQYF
TGCGCCAGCAGCCCCGGTTTGGAGACCCAGTACTTC
>TRBV20-1|TRBD1|many|TRBJ1-2
CSAAGTGSYGYTF
TGCAGTGCCGCCGGGACAGGGTCCTATGGCTACACTTTC
>TRBV4-3|.|many|TRBJ2-2
CASSQDRGFLNTGELFF
TGCGCCAGCAGCCAAGATAGAGGGTTTTTGAACACCGGGGAGCTGTTTTTT
>TRBV7-8|.|many|TRBJ2-2
CASSFRGVNAGELFF
TGTGCCAGCAGCTTCCGAGGGGTTAACGCCGGGGAGCTGTTTTTT
>TRBV5-1|.|many|TRBJ2-2
CASSLQTGPNTGELFF
TGCGCCAGCAGCTTGCAGACGGGACCAAACACCGGGGAGCTGTTTTTT
>TRBV5-6|.|many|TRBJ1-1
CASSLMGAGNTEAFF
TGTGCCAGCAGCCTCATGGGTGCGGGGAACACTGAAGCTTTCTTT
>TRBV24-1|.|many|TRBJ2-1
CATSEAGYEQFF
TGTGCCACCAGTGAGGCCGGGTATGAGCAGTTCTTC
>TRBV11-2|.|many|TRBJ2-7
CASSLAPPRGEQYF
TGTGCCAGCAGCTTAGCCCCGCCGAGAGGCGAGCAGTACTTC
>TRBV5-1|TRBD1|many|TRBJ1-6
CASTANPDRVSESPLHF
TGCGCCAGCACAGCCAATCCGGACAGGGTGTCGGAGTCACCCCTCCACTTT
>TRBV12-3/TRBV12-4|TRBD2|few|TRBJ2-3
CASSSRTPGLVDTQYF
TGTGCCAGCAGTTCCCGAACACCCGGACTAGTAGATACGCAGTATTTT
>TRBV5-1|.|many|TRBJ2-6
CASSPTAGANVLTF
TGCGCCAGCAGCCCTACCGCTGGGGCCAACGTCCTGACTTTC